The following is a T cell receptor (beta chain) sequence with its context. The germline V gene encodes CDR1 SNHLY and CDR2 FYNNEI. The V segment lost 4 bases and the J segment 2 bases; nucleotides outside the gene matches: 10. The CDR3 has 17 amino acids. This entry comes from a study of blood T cell repertoires in COVID-19. Using immunoSEQ multiplex PCR, the repertoire was profiled, and TCRdb retains in-frame clones only, with some absent. The sample yields over 40,000 clones, 86% seen once. This TCR was sampled from a man older than 75 with acute or convalescent COVID-19. The chain uses TRBV2 and TRBJ1-3, with TRBD1 identical over 8 bases. The sample consisted of peripheral blood. CDR3 amino acids: CASSVSGQGSPGNTIYF. CDR3 nucleotide sequence: TGTGCCAGCAGTGTGAGCGGACAGGGTTCTCCTGGAAACACCATATATTTT.